Presented here are 10 T cell receptor beta chains from one specimen sequenced in a study of T cells in Graves' hyperthyroidism and ophthalmopathy (dated by TCRdb to between 2017 and 2020). Preparation of the library involved multiplex PCR. The instrument was an Illumina HiSeq 2000. TCR beta CDR3 regions were amplified from RNA transcripts. A first-round RT-PCR of the TCR CDR3 used the HTBI primer set with the Qiagen OneStep RT-PCR kit. TCRdb handled the public reads itself, with Q25 trimming in fastp and clone calling in MiXCR, and kept productive beta chains. Entries that share a CDR3 protein sequence are merged under the most common genes and DNA. Counted in this sample were 90,000 to 120,000 distinct CDR3 sequences; approximately 16% of them appeared once. The ten biggest clones cover about 44% of the sample. Sequencing was done on a sample of blood. The receptors were gathered from a woman aged 50 to 60 with Graves' hyperthyroidism.

This clonotype has a count of ten or more. The J gene is TRBJ2-5, the V gene TRBV29-1; the D is unclear. CDR3 length: 15 amino acids. Trimming removed 7 bases from V and 0 bases from J, with 18 bases in between. The V gene's germline CDR1 is SQVTM and CDR2 ANQGSEA. The CDR3 protein is CSAKFYRKYQETQYF. The CDR3 DNA reads as TGCAGCGCAAAATTCTACCGCAAGTACCAAGAGACCCAGTACTTC.

This clonotype has a count of ten or more. V and J are TRBV30 and TRBJ2-1, with D maybe TRBD2 (7 bases). The V end lost 3 bases, the J end lost 3 bases, and 21 bases lay between the germline ends. Germline loops: CDR1 GTSNPN, CDR2 SVGIG (reference sequence). The CDR3 sequence is 17 residues long. Written as DNA, the CDR3 is TGTGCCTGGAGACCGACGTTGGGCGGGGGCTACTACAATGAGCAGTTCTTC. Amino acids: CAWRPTLGGGYYNEQFF.

Comments on this clonotype: One junction end disagrees with the germline gene, perhaps due to a read error. The chain uses TRBV5-1 and TRBJ2-3; 9 nucleotides agree with TRBD1. Germline V gene sequence: CDR1 SGHRS, CDR2 YFSETQ. The CDR3 has 16 residues. The CDR3 is CPSSLAGTGSGDTQYF. For the CDR3, the DNA is TGCCCCAGCAGCTTGGCCGGGACAGGGTCCGGAGATACGCAGTATTTT.

This clonotype was detected many times. V gene TRBV7-9 combines with J gene TRBJ1-1; maybe TRBD1 (5 bases). V lost 5 bases, J lost 10 bases, and 17 bases lay in between. Germline values: CDR1 SEHNR, CDR2 FQNEAQ (reference sequence). This CDR3 is 13 amino acids long. This CDR3 is CASSPSQVGRAFF. CDR3 bases: TGTGCCAGCAGCCCCTCCCAGGTGGGGCGAGCTTTCTTT.

In this sample, this clonotype turned up many times. The V gene is TRBV5-1, the J gene TRBJ1-1, with TRBD1 as a possible D gene (5 bases). In germline, CDR1 is SGHRS, CDR2 YFSETQ. This CDR3 has 15 residues. V was clipped by 0 bases and J by 3 bases, with 12 bases between them. CDR3 bases: TGCGCCAGCAGCTTGGCACCAGGGCTGGACACTGAAGCTTTCTTT. Translated: CASSLAPGLDTEAFF. The variable domain in full, with the rest retrieved from reference TRBV5-1 and TRBJ1-1, is KAGVTQTPRYLIKTRGQQVTLSCSPISGHRSVSWYQQTPGQGLQFLFEYFSETQRNKGNFPGRFSGRQFSNSRSEMNVSTLELGDSALYLCASSLAPGLDTEAFFGQGTRLTVV.

This clonotype has ten or more counts. V usage is TRBV5-1 and J usage is TRBJ2-1; 13 bases line up with TRBD2. With 4 bases clipped from V and 8 bases from J, the junction kept 3 bases outside the gene matches. The CDR3 length is 14 residues. CDR1 is SGHRS, CDR2 YFSETQ, per germline. The CDR3: CASSGLAGVDEQFF. The CDR3, as DNA: TGCGCCAGCAGCGGACTAGCGGGAGTGGATGAGCAGTTCTTC.

At least ten counts were recorded for this clonotype. V and J are TRBV6-1 and TRBJ2-5, with TRBD2 matching over 8 bases. Trimming at V came to 6 bases and at J to 5 bases, leaving 11 bases not matched to a gene. The CDR3 consists of 15 residues. The V gene's germline CDR1 is MNHNS and CDR2 SASEGT. CDR3 protein: CASRALPAGEETQYF. The CDR3 DNA is TGTGCCAGCAGAGCTCTACCAGCGGGAGAGGAGACCCAGTACTTC.

The sample holds many counts of this clonotype. The chain recombines TRBV27 with TRBJ1-6, with no clear D. This CDR3 has 13 residues. The V end was cut by 5 bases, the J end by 4 bases, with 6 bases between. Germline V gene data show CDR1 as MNHEY and CDR2 as SMNVEV (reference sequence). The CDR3 spells CASSVSYNSPLHF. The CDR3, as DNA: TGTGCCAGCAGTGTCTCGTATAATTCACCCCTCCACTTT.

The V gene is TRBV11-3, the J gene TRBJ1-1; D gene unclear. The CDR3 sequence is 13 residues long. Trimming took 2 bases from V and 3 from J, leaving 7 bases between them. Germline V gene sequence: CDR1 SGHNT, CDR2 YENEEA. CDR3 protein: CASSLSVYTEAFF. The CDR3 DNA is TGTGCCAGCAGCTTATCTGTTTACACTGAAGCTTTCTTT.

This clonotype was seen ten or more times. The chain links TRBV6-1 to TRBJ2-3, with 11 bases that match TRBD2. This CDR3 is built from 14 residues. V was clipped by 11 bases and J by 5 bases; unmatched bases: 9. Germline V lookup: CDR1 MNHNS, CDR2 SASEGT. The CDR3 region is CAAVAGGPGDTQYF. CDR3 coding DNA: TGTGCCGCGGTAGCGGGAGGGCCGGGAGATACGCAGTATTTT.